A selection of T cell receptor beta chains follows, all from one sample in a study of spatial heterogeneity in lung cancer. TCRdb itself ran the 5' RACE reads through MiXCR, one entry per CDR3 protein. The data show around 110,000 distinct CDR3 sequences, 10% to 15% seen once. Source: PBMCs, taken at follow-up. Receptors originate from a male donor with early-stage non-small cell lung cancer. The CDR3 runs from the conserved cysteine through the conserved F or W. D genes are given only for firm matches. Only some rows state a clone size, as once, few, many or a class for expanded clones.

NA,TRBV20-1,TRBJ1-5,many,TGCAGTGTCAGTCAGCCCCAGCATTTT,CSVSQPQHF
NA,TRBV11-2,TRBJ2-3,few,TGTGCCAGCAGCTTCGACAGGCTCACAGATACGCAGTATTTT,CASSFDRLTDTQYF
NA,TRBV28,TRBJ1-5,NA,TGTGCCAGCAAACAGGGCATGGATCAGCCCCAGCATTTT,CASKQGMDQPQHF
NA,TRBV7-9,TRBJ1-6,many,TGTGCCAGCAGCAAATTAGGGAGCTCCTATAATTCACCCCTCCACTTT,CASSKLGSSYNSPLHF
NA,TRBV28,TRBJ2-7,many,TGTGCCAGCAGTTCTCCTCGGACTGTTTACGAGCAGTACTTC,CASSSPRTVYEQYF
TRBD1,TRBV20-1,TRBJ1-2,many,TGCAGTGCCACAGGGGGAGTCTATGGCTACACCTTC,CSATGGVYGYTF
NA,TRBV6-2/TRBV6-3,TRBJ1-1,few,TGTGCCAGCAGTTACCCCGCCGCCGGGGCTTTCTTT,CASSYPAAGAFF
NA,TRBV11-1,TRBJ2-4,NA,TGTGCCAGCAGCACAGACAGTTACAAAAACATTCAGTACTTC,CASSTDSYKNIQYF
NA,TRBV10-3,TRBJ2-5,NA,TGTGCCATCAGTGAGCAAGAGACCCAGTACTTC,CAISEQETQYF
NA,TRBV5-5,TRBJ1-1,NA,TGTGCCAGCAGCTTGTTCACTGAAGCTTTCTTT,CASSLFTEAFF
NA,TRBV18,TRBJ2-2,few,TGTGCCAGCTCCACGTGGGGGCGGAAACAAAGGGAGCTGTTTTTT,CASSTWGRKQRELFF
TRBD2,TRBV9,TRBJ2-3,few,TGTGCCAGCAGCCGTCCTAGCGGGGGGGTCCCAGATACGCAGTATTTT,CASSRPSGGVPDTQYF
TRBD1,TRBV6-1,TRBJ2-5,few,TGTGCCTCGGACAGGCTGGGAGAGACCCAGTACTTC,CASDRLGETQYF
NA,TRBV7-6,TRBJ1-1,NA,TGTGCCAGCAGCTCTCTCCGGGTTCCGAACACTGAAGCTTTCTTT,CASSSLRVPNTEAFF
TRBD1,TRBV20-1,TRBJ2-7,NA,TGCAGTGCTAGGAAGGAGATACAGGGGTCCGAGCAGTACTTC,CSARKEIQGSEQYF
NA,TRBV11-2,TRBJ2-2,NA,TGTGCCAGCAGCTTAGATGGTGGGACCGGGGAGCTGTTTTTT,CASSLDGGTGELFF
NA,TRBV6-2/TRBV6-3,TRBJ1-5,NA,TGTGCCAGCAGTCAGGACGTTCAACAGCCCCAGCATTTT,CASSQDVQQPQHF
NA,TRBV19,TRBJ2-1,many,TGTGCCAGTAGTGACATCTCCTACAATGAGCAGTTCTTC,CASSDISYNEQFF
NA,TRBV7-3,TRBJ1-6,many,TGTGCCAGCAGCTTCCAGGGTGGGGGTTCACCCCTCCACTTT,CASSFQGGGSPLHF
NA,TRBV9,TRBJ2-3,few,TGTGCCAGCAGCGTAGAGGACGGGGGTCCAGATACGCAGTATTTT,CASSVEDGGPDTQYF
NA,TRBV27,TRBJ2-7,many,TGTGCCAGCAGTTTCATGAGGGATCAAGTAGGGGAGCAGTACTTC,CASSFMRDQVGEQYF
NA,TRBV29-1,TRBJ1-2,many,TGCAGCGTTAACGATTATGGCTACACCTTC,CSVNDYGYTF
TRBD1,TRBV20-1,TRBJ1-2,NA,TGCAGTGCTAGTACCGTGGACAGGGTTGGCTACACCTTC,CSASTVDRVGYTF
NA,TRBV10-2,TRBJ1-4,few,TGCGCCAACCCAGTGGGACCAACTAATGAAAAACTGTTTTTT,CANPVGPTNEKLFF
TRBD1,TRBV11-2,TRBJ2-7,NA,TGTGCCAGCAGCTCCATGACAGGGGCTACCGAGCAGTACTTC,CASSSMTGATEQYF
TRBD1,TRBV11-2,TRBJ1-5,few,TGTGCCAGCAGTCCCGGACAGGGTCGGTCTCAGCCCCAGCATTTT,CASSPGQGRSQPQHF
NA,TRBV12-3/TRBV12-4,TRBJ1-1,few,TGTGCCAGCAGTTTAAGCCGAGTGAACACTGAAGCTTTCTTT,CASSLSRVNTEAFF
TRBD2,TRBV28,TRBJ2-1,many,TGTGCCAGCAGTACGCGGGGGGGACTAGCTGCCACCAATGAGCAGTTCTTC,CASSTRGGLAATNEQFF
TRBD1,TRBV6-5,TRBJ2-5,NA,TGTGCCACCGGGCGAGGGGGCGGGCAAGAGACCCAGTACTTC,CATGRGGGQETQYF
NA,TRBV5-1,TRBJ2-7,NA,TGCGCCAGCAGCCCCTCCTCCGGGGGAGAGGACGAGCAGTACTTC,CASSPSSGGEDEQYF
NA,TRBV4-2,TRBJ1-1,NA,TGTGCCAGCAGCCCCCGCAGCGACACTGAAGCTTTCTTT,CASSPRSDTEAFF
TRBD1,TRBV28,TRBJ2-7,many,TGTGCCAGCAGTTCCCAGGGGGTCAGGAACTACGAGCAGTACTTC,CASSSQGVRNYEQYF